The next 7 T cell receptor beta chains were all read from a single sample in a study of cytomegalovirus exposure and HLA in healthy donors. Researchers ran the PCR with 60 Vbeta and 13 Jbeta primers. TCRdb keeps only in-frame clones here, not all; method: immunoSEQ multiplex PCR. The top ten clones hold around 3.9% of a sample with roughly 87,000 clones, under 80% of them seen once. The source material was PBMCs. The receptors originated from a man aged 60 to 75 in good health and CMV-seronegative.

The gene calls are TRBV2 and TRBJ1-1; 7 nucleotides line up with TRBD1. From germline, CDR1 is SNHLY and CDR2 FYNNEI. CDR3 length equals 14 residues. The V and J ends lost 6 bases and 0 bases, in that order; junction bases with no gene match: 4. The CDR3 nucleotides read TGTGCCAGCAGAAGGGACAGTATGAACACTGAAGCTTTCTTT. This codes for CASRRDSMNTEAFF.

Only one count was recorded for this clone. The CDR3 bases are TGTGCCAGCTCACCGACAGAGACCAGGGGGTATGGCTACACCTTC. Residues: CASSPTETRGYGYTF. The gene calls are TRBV18 and TRBJ1-2, with TRBD1 matching 7 bases. The germline gives CDR1 KGHSH, CDR2 LQKENI. This CDR3 is 15 amino acids long. V shed 3 bases, J shed 5 bases, and the junction held 9 bases outside the gene matches.

V gene TRBV2 combines with J gene TRBJ1-3; 11 bases are shared with TRBD1. CDR3 length: 17 amino acids. With 9 bases clipped from V and 6 bases from J, the junction kept 16 bases outside the gene matches. Germline V gene lookup returns CDR1 SNHLY and CDR2 FYNNEI. CDR3 residues: CARSPDRGLSLQNTIYF. CDR3 bases: TGTGCCAGGTCGCCGGACAGGGGGCTATCGTTACAAAACACCATATATTTT.

Details on this clone: The CDR3 end shows no conserved phenylalanine or tryptophan, and so a read error is likely. The chain joins TRBV7-6 to TRBJ1-1; 7 nucleotides line up with TRBD1. This CDR3 is 16 amino acids long. The germline CDR1 and CDR2 sequences are SGHVS and FNYEAQ. V dropped 5 bases and J dropped 0; count of bases not matched to a gene: 9. CDR3 coding DNA: TGTGCCAGCAGCCCCCGACAGGGTTTTATGAACACTGAAGCTTTCCTT. It is translated as CASSPRQGFMNTEAFL.

The V and J genes are TRBV10-3 and TRBJ2-7, with 11 bases that match TRBD1. J gave up 2 bases and V 6 bases, and 3 bases lay outside the gene matches. CDR3 length: 14 residues. Germline CDR1 reads ENHRY; CDR2 reads SYGVKD. The CDR3 is CAISPGQGAYEQYF. CDR3 nucleotides: TGTGCCATCAGCCCGGGACAGGGGGCCTACGAGCAGTACTTC.

The chain links TRBV7-6 to TRBJ1-2; TRBD1 matches at 9 bases. Trimming removed 5 bases from V and 6 bases from J; junction bases left unmatched: 10. In germline, CDR1 is SGHVS, CDR2 FNYEAQ. The CDR3 consists of 15 residues. The chain's CDR3 is CASSLWTGEMDGYTF. The CDR3 region has the DNA TGTGCCAGCAGCCTTTGGACAGGGGAAATGGATGGCTACACCTTC. Full variable domain (remainder filled in from reference TRBV7-6 and TRBJ1-2): GAGVSQSPRYKVTKRGQDVALRCDPISGHVSLYWYRQALGQGPEFLTYFNYEAQQDKSGLPNDRFSAERPEGSISTLTIQRTEQRDSAMYRCASSLWTGEMDGYTFGSGTRLTVV.

The chain links TRBV18 to TRBJ2-6, with 7 bases identical to TRBD2. This CDR3 is 17 amino acids long. V lost 2 bases to trimming and J lost 0 bases; unmatched junction nucleotides: 4. Germline values: CDR1 KGHSH, CDR2 LQKENI. CDR3 nucleotides: TGTGCCAGCTCACCAACGGGGGGAAACTCTGGGGCCAACGTCCTGACTTTC. This codes for CASSPTGGNSGANVLTF.